Presented here are 15 T cell receptor beta chains from one specimen sequenced in a study of shared clonotypes between healthy human individuals (TCRdb year 2020). To prepare the library, the immunoSEQ multiplex PCR assay was applied. The clones in this table, taken by TCRdb from immuneACCESS, are in-frame only. Not every clone is retained; where verified, under half of the shortfall comes from an unresolved V gene, and the cause of the rest is unknown. This sample holds about 2.4 million clones; approximately 93% were observed only once. Approximately 0.36% of the sample lies in the top ten. The sequenced sample consisted of naive CD4+ T cells from PBMCs. The sample's cell subset or site label, in plain terms: CD45RA+ positively selected. These receptors came from a man aged 18 to 29 in good health. Some clones in this sample may be carry-over from other donors' samples.

The V gene is TRBV5-8, the J gene TRBJ2-1; 14 bases are a match to TRBD2. CDR3 length equals 17 residues. Germline-derived CDR1 and CDR2 are SGHTS and YDEGEE. The V gene end was trimmed by 0 bases and the J gene end by 8 bases; junction bases not matched to a gene: 7. CDR3 sequence reads: CASSLAPTSGRDHEQFF. CDR3 coding DNA: TGTGCCAGCAGCTTGGCCCCGACTAGCGGGAGGGACCATGAGCAGTTCTTC.

Comment on this clone: The sample contains more than one DNA sequence encoding this CDR3. This chain connects TRBV5-1 to TRBJ1-2, with 8 bases matching TRBD1. The trim removed 4 bases at V and 0 bases at J, leaving 5 bases unmatched. Germline V CDR1 and CDR2: SGHRS, YFSETQ. The CDR3 loop spans 15 amino acids. The CDR3 region has the DNA TGCGCCAGCAGCCTCGGACAGGGATCTAACTATGGCTACACCTTC. Translated: CASSLGQGSNYGYTF.

This rearrangement joins TRBV7-2 to TRBJ2-7; a weak D match, TRBD1 (6 bases). V lost 7 bases, J lost 6 bases, and 19 bases lay in between. Germline CDR1 is SGHTA and CDR2 is FQGNSA. The CDR3 has 14 residues. CDR3 sequence: CASTWQGFFAEQYF. In DNA form, the CDR3 reads TGTGCCAGCACCTGGCAGGGGTTTTTCGCCGAGCAGTACTTC.

V gene TRBV5-5 combines with J gene TRBJ2-1; D call uncertain. This CDR3 comprises 14 residues. V shed 4 bases and J shed 0 bases, with 8 bases lying between them. The germline gives CDR1 SGHKS, CDR2 YYEKEE (reference sequence). CDR3 loop: CASSPVGSYNEQFF. The CDR3 nucleotides are TGTGCCAGCAGCCCAGTTGGCTCCTACAATGAGCAGTTCTTC.

The rearrangement links TRBV5-6 to TRBJ2-7; 8 bases are shared with TRBD1. Germline trimming cut 1 base from V and 6 bases from J; bases unmatched to any gene: 6. This CDR3 contains 14 residues. From germline, CDR1 is SGHDT and CDR2 YYEEEE. The CDR3 region has the DNA TGTGCCAGCAGCTTGAACAGGGGGGTGGCCGAGCAGTACTTC. Protein: CASSLNRGVAEQYF.

The rearrangement joins TRBV10-3 to TRBJ2-2; 10 bases map to TRBD2. Germline CDR1 and CDR2: ENHRY and SYGVKD. The length of the CDR3 is 15 residues. Losses at the gene ends were 6 bases for V and 1 base for J; bases not matched to a gene: 2. This CDR3 is CAISGLAVNTGELFF. The CDR3 DNA reads TGTGCCATCAGCGGACTAGCGGTGAACACCGGGGAGCTGTTTTTT.

This clone has only one observation. The chain has TRBV28 and TRBJ2-1; 9 nucleotides match TRBD2. CDR3 length: 12 residues. V shed 5 bases and J 11 bases; nucleotides not matched to a gene: 4. Germline V CDR1 and CDR2: MDHEN, SYDVKM. Here the CDR3 DNA reads TGTGCCAGCAGTCTAGCGGGGTGGAAGCAGTTCTTC. It yields the protein CASSLAGWKQFF.

The chain has TRBV28 and TRBJ1-2; perhaps TRBD1 as D (6 bases). Trimming stripped 10 bases from V and 4 bases from J, with 16 bases between. This CDR3 region has 13 residues. CDR1 and CDR2 from the germline V gene are MDHEN and SYDVKM. The CDR3 is CATRRQAPYGYTF. Written as DNA, the CDR3 is TGTGCCACCAGACGACAGGCGCCCTATGGCTACACCTTC.

The CDR3 sequence: CATSEGPGNEQFF. The CDR3 DNA reads as TGTGCCACCAGCGAGGGGCCCGGCAATGAGCAGTTCTTC. The J gene is TRBJ2-1, the V gene TRBV15, with D perhaps TRBD1 or TRBD2 (5 bases each). Germline V gene sequence: CDR1 LNHNV, CDR2 YYDKDF (reference sequence). The V gene lost 5 bases and the J gene lost 6 bases, with 11 bases spanning the gap. The CDR3 has 13 amino acids.

For this clone: Other nucleotide sequences in the sample specify the same CDR3. The chain has TRBV5-1 and TRBJ2-2; 7 nucleotides agree with TRBD1. CDR3 length equals 14 residues. J lost 4 bases, V lost 5 bases, and 5 bases had no gene match. Germline V gene sequence: CDR1 SGHRS, CDR2 YFSETQ. The CDR3 spells CASSEAGGTGELFF. CDR3 in DNA: TGCGCCAGCAGTGAGGCAGGGGGCACCGGGGAGCTGTTTTTT. The entire variable domain, with the rest obtained from reference TRBV5-1 and TRBJ2-2, is as follows: KAGVTQTPRYLIKTRGQQVTLSCSPISGHRSVSWYQQTPGQGLQFLFEYFSETQRNKGNFPGRFSGRQFSNSRSEMNVSTLELGDSALYLCASSEAGGTGELFFGEGSRLTVL.

The chain has TRBV5-1 and TRBJ2-7; TRBD1 agrees at 10 bases. CDR3 size: 15 residues. V was pared by 8 bases and J by 6 bases, with 14 bases of the junction left unmatched. Per the germline V gene, CDR1 is SGHRS and CDR2 is YFSETQ. This CDR3 is CASSNSGTGVAEQYF. CDR3 nucleotides: TGCGCCAGTTCCAACTCCGGGACAGGGGTTGCCGAGCAGTACTTC.

This chain uses TRBV5-1 with TRBJ2-7; TRBD2 aligns across 7 bases. Germline V gene lookup returns CDR1 SGHRS and CDR2 YFSETQ. With V trimmed by 3 bases and J by 0 bases, 12 bases remained unmatched. The CDR3 has 17 amino acids. In DNA, the CDR3 is TGCGCCAGCAGCTCGGGGGTCCTAGCGGTACCCTCCTACGAGCAGTACTTC. Translation: CASSSGVLAVPSYEQYF.

This sequence joins TRBV28 and TRBJ1-1; a weak D match, TRBD1 (6 bases). Trimming removed 2 bases from V and 7 bases from J, with 14 bases in between. The CDR3 is 14 residues long. Germline CDR1 reads MDHEN; CDR2 reads SYDVKM. The DNA for the CDR3 is TGTGCCAGCAGTTTAGCCAACGGACAGTATGAAGCTTTCTTT. Its translation is CASSLANGQYEAFF.

The sample holds one count of this clone. The chain uses TRBV10-3 and TRBJ2-3; 8 bases align to TRBD2. The CDR3 totals 16 residues. Germline V lookup: CDR1 ENHRY, CDR2 SYGVKD. Germline trimming cut 4 bases from V and 1 base from J; bases unmatched to any gene: 7. Here the CDR3 DNA reads TGTGCCATCAGTGGGGGACTAGAACGTGGCACAGATACGCAGTATTTT. This sequence encodes CAISGGLERGTDTQYF.

This sequence joins TRBV14 and TRBJ1-2; the D is unclear. In germline, CDR1 is SGHDN, CDR2 FVKESK. V was shortened by 5 bases and J by 4 bases, with 11 bases between the two germline ends. The length of the CDR3 is 13 residues. Here the CDR3 reads CASSSTAGYGYTF. CDR3 coding DNA: TGTGCCAGCAGCTCTACTGCTGGCTATGGCTACACCTTC. The full variable domain, completed using reference TRBV14 and TRBJ1-2, is EAGVTQFPSHSVIEKGQTVTLRCDPISGHDNLYWYRRVMGKEIKFLLHFVKESKQDESGMPNNRFLAERTGGTYSTLKVQPAELEDSGVYFCASSSTAGYGYTFGSGTRLTVV.